This TCR beta chain was documented in a study of T-cell reconstitution after alpha-beta-depleted transplantation in children listed by TCRdb under 2016. Broadly, across the study: Using TCR repertoire profiling, the study followed T-cell immune reconstitution in a quantitative way in children after TCRalphabeta/CD19-depleted allogeneic hematopoietic cell transplantation.

Its CDR3 holds 16 amino acids, cysteine through phenylalanine. The sequence is cut down to CDR3 DNA, 48 bases in frame from base 1. Trimming at the junction amounts to 5 bases on V and 2 bases on J, and the germline ends lie 16 bases apart. The germline V gene supplies CDR1 MNHEY and CDR2 SVGEGT. The treatment or condition label here, explained by the study, means: allogeneic hematopoietic cell transplantation with graft depleted of TCRalphabeta T cells and CD19 B cells. TCRalphabeta/CD19-depleted allogeneic hematopoietic cell grafts were given to the transplant recipients, all of whom were children. The library was generated by PCR. TCRdb names Illumina HiSeq 2500 as the instrument used. TCR libraries were prepared with molecular barcoding, using unique molecular identifiers to normalize TCRbeta repertoire quantification. TCRdb reworked the public reads: Q25 trimming with fastp, MiXCR clone assembly, productive beta chains retained. Rows matching on CDR3 protein sequence are summarized as one entry with the most common DNA and genes. The sample table holds around 210,000 distinct CDR3 sequences, of which 6.6% were seen once. About 5.9% of the sample goes to the ten largest clones.

General study outcomes and caveats: About two months after transplant, the apparently early recovery of alphabetaT-cell counts reportedly depended on just several hundred clones that had expanded rapidly and came from non-depleted graft cells. Over the following months the frequencies of hyperexpanded clones went down, and after one year T-cell counts and TCRbeta diversity were mostly credited to newly produced T cells. The high TCRbeta diversity at day 60 in some patients was ascribed to recipient T cells and intrathymic progenitors that had survived conditioning.

In regard to this clonotype: Its antigen is currently not known. Base qualities are missing; no much larger clone stands one base away.

This TCR was sampled from a boy younger than 10 with acute lymphoblastic leukemia, due to receive a stem cell transplant. The sequencing here drew on PBMCs, taken before TCRalphabeta/CD19-depleted stem cell transplant. The chain is made from TRBV6-2 or TRBV6-3 and TRBJ2-1; a weak D assignment points to TRBD2 (5 bases agree). The DNA is as follows: TGTGCCAGCAGTAGCGCCACCGGGCGGGCCTACAATGAGCAGTTCTTC. This gives the protein CASSSATGRAYNEQFF.